Below are 21 T cell receptor beta chains sequenced from a single sample in a study of blood T cell repertoires in COVID-19. Assay used: immunoSEQ multiplex PCR; TCRdb lists only in-frame clones, some missing. The data contain 180,000 or so clones, 80% to 90% of them seen just once; the ten biggest clones take up roughly 8.2%. Specimen: peripheral blood. These receptors all come from a man aged 55 to 69 with acute or convalescent COVID-19.

The V gene is TRBV6-1, the J gene TRBJ2-5; 8 bases match TRBD2. The CDR3 sequence is 18 residues long. V lost 0 bases, J lost 5 bases, and 14 bases stayed unmatched. Germline V gives CDR1 MNHNS, CDR2 SASEGT. CDR3 coding DNA: TGTGCCAGCAGTGAAGCTAAGGGCGGAGCGGGGGCTTTGGAGACCCAGTACTTC. Translation: CASSEAKGGAGALETQYF.

J is TRBJ1-2 and V is TRBV28; D may be TRBD1 (6 bases). The CDR3 runs 15 residues. Germline values: CDR1 MDHEN, CDR2 SYDVKM. V lost 10 bases and J 4 bases, leaving 22 bases between the germline ends. CDR3 amino acids: CAISESRGDTYGYTF. CDR3 coding DNA: TGTGCCATCTCCGAATCCAGGGGCGATACCTATGGCTACACCTTC.

This chain connects TRBV4-1 to TRBJ2-7; D might be TRBD2 (6 bases). This CDR3 has 12 amino acids. V dropped 6 bases and J dropped 11 bases, with 17 bases sitting between them. Germline-derived CDR1 and CDR2 are MGHRA and YSYEKL. As DNA, the CDR3 is TGCGCCAGCAGTCTAGACGGGAGACTCAAGTACTTC. Translation: CASSLDGRLKYF.

This clone showed up just a few times. The CDR3 protein is CASSPAGTGLYGYTF. As DNA, the CDR3 is TGTGCCAGCTCGCCCGCTGGGACGGGACTCTATGGCTACACCTTC. The rearrangement joins TRBV18 to TRBJ1-2, with D perhaps TRBD1 (5 bases). This CDR3 is built from 15 residues. CDR1 and CDR2 from the germline V gene are KGHSH and LQKENI. V shed 6 bases and J shed 4 bases, with 18 bases lying between them.

The chain joins TRBV5-1 to TRBJ1-4; TRBD1 matches at 7 bases. The CDR3 is made up of 16 amino acids. Trimming cost V 4 bases and J 0 bases; bases outside gene matches: 6. From germline, CDR1 is SGHRS and CDR2 YFSETQ. The CDR3 DNA sequence: TGCGCCAGCAGCCCGGGACAGACTGCAACTAATGAAAAACTGTTTTTT. Protein sequence: CASSPGQTATNEKLFF. The variable domain in full, with the rest retrieved from reference TRBV5-1 and TRBJ1-4, is KAGVTQTPRYLIKTRGQQVTLSCSPISGHRSVSWYQQTPGQGLQFLFEYFSETQRNKGNFPGRFSGRQFSNSRSEMNVSTLELGDSALYLCASSPGQTATNEKLFFGSGTQLSVL.

The chain has TRBV5-4 and TRBJ2-1, with 12 bases identical to TRBD2. Germline V gene lookup returns CDR1 SGHNT and CDR2 YYREEE (reference sequence). The ends lost 0 bases at V and 9 bases at J; junction bases unmatched: 4. The CDR3 extends over 15 amino acids. Here the CDR3 reads CASSLGTSGMGEQFF. CDR3 coding DNA: TGTGCCAGCAGCTTGGGGACTAGCGGGATGGGTGAGCAGTTCTTC. Together with reference TRBV5-4 and TRBJ2-1, the CDR3 gives the full variable domain: ETGVTQSPTHLIKTRGQQVTLRCSSQSGHNTVSWYQQALGQGPQFIFQYYREEENGRGNFPPRFSGLQFPNYSSELNVNALELDDSALYLCASSLGTSGMGEQFFGPGTRLTVL.

The chain is built from TRBV7-9 and TRBJ1-4; weak D call: TRBD1 (5 bases). Trimming shortened V by 5 bases and J by 6 bases, and 16 bases separated the two germline ends. The CDR3 extends over 15 amino acids. CDR1 and CDR2 (germline): SEHNR, FQNEAQ (reference sequence). The CDR3 is CASSRLTAGDEKLFF. CDR3 sequence (DNA): TGTGCCAGCAGCCGATTGACAGCCGGTGATGAAAAACTGTTTTTT. Together with reference TRBV7-9 and TRBJ1-4, the CDR3 gives the full variable domain: DTGVSQNPRHKITKRGQNVTFRCDPISEHNRLYWYRQTLGQGPEFLTYFQNEAQLEKSRLLSDRFSAERPKGSFSTLEIQRTEQGDSAMYLCASSRLTAGDEKLFFGSGTQLSVL.

The CDR3 nucleotides read TGTGCCAGCAGCTTTCGGACAGGGCGAGGGGGAAACACCATATATTTT. Protein product: CASSFRTGRGGNTIYF. The chain joins TRBV5-4 to TRBJ1-3, with 8 bases lining up with TRBD1. Germline V gene data show CDR1 as SGHNT and CDR2 as YYREEE (reference sequence). The CDR3 length is 16 residues. The V and J ends lost 2 bases and 4 bases, in that order; junction bases with no gene match: 8. The entire variable domain, with the rest obtained from reference TRBV5-4 and TRBJ1-3, is as follows: ETGVTQSPTHLIKTRGQQVTLRCSSQSGHNTVSWYQQALGQGPQFIFQYYREEENGRGNFPPRFSGLQFPNYSSELNVNALELDDSALYLCASSFRTGRGGNTIYFGEGSWLTVV.

This chain uses TRBV6-4 with TRBJ2-1; 10 bases map to TRBD1. Germline assignment: CDR1 MRHNA and CDR2 SNTAGT. The CDR3 has 16 amino acids. The trim removed 0 bases at V and 7 bases at J, leaving 6 bases unmatched. For the CDR3, the DNA is TGTGCCAGCAGTGACTCGGGTGGGACAGGGGCTAATGAGCAGTTCTTC. It specifies CASSDSGGTGANEQFF.

The chain employs TRBV28 and TRBJ1-2, with TRBD1 as a possible D gene (5 bases). Germline loops: CDR1 MDHEN, CDR2 SYDVKM. The length of the CDR3 is 14 residues. Trimming stripped 6 bases from V and 4 bases from J, with 15 bases between. The CDR3: CASRQDKTTYGYTF. CDR3 DNA sequence: TGTGCCAGCAGGCAGGACAAAACGACCTATGGCTACACCTTC.

The chain employs TRBV3-1 (or the pseudogene TRBV3-2) and TRBJ1-4; D gene unclear. Germline V gene sequence: CDR1 LGHDT, CDR2 YNNKEL (reference sequence). Trimming shortened V by 6 bases and J by 8 bases, and 10 bases separated the two germline ends. The CDR3 consists of 12 residues. The CDR3 DNA is TGTGCCAGCAGTCCCGAGAGGGAAAAACTGTTTTTT. Its protein product is CASSPEREKLFF.

This CDR3 is CASSLKDWGQGNEQYF. As DNA, the CDR3 is TGTGCCAGCAGCTTGAAGGACTGGGGGCAAGGGAACGAGCAGTACTTC. J is TRBJ2-7 and V is TRBV7-9; the D gene is possibly TRBD1 (6 bases). Germline V CDR1 and CDR2: SEHNR, FQNEAQ (reference sequence). Trimming pared 3 bases from V and 5 bases from J, leaving 20 bases between. The CDR3 is 16 residues long.

The CDR3 sequence is CASAQGTSGAFYNEQFF. In DNA, the CDR3 is TGCGCCAGCGCCCAGGGGACTAGCGGAGCTTTCTACAATGAGCAGTTCTTC. The V and J genes are TRBV5-1 and TRBJ2-1, with TRBD2 matching over 11 bases. The CDR3 is made up of 17 amino acids. The trim removed 7 bases at V and 3 bases at J, leaving 12 bases unmatched. The germline V gene encodes CDR1 SGHRS and CDR2 YFSETQ.

This chain's CDR3 is CSVGVGAGHIQYF. The CDR3 nucleotides are TGCAGCGTGGGGGTGGGGGCCGGTCACATTCAGTACTTC. V usage is TRBV29-1 and J usage is TRBJ2-4; possible D gene TRBD1, 6 bases. Looked up from germline, CDR1 is SQVTM and CDR2 is ANQGSEA. V lost 6 bases and J lost 8, with 17 bases in between. CDR3 size: 13 residues.

V gene TRBV2 combines with J gene TRBJ1-2; TRBD1 matches at 7 bases. CDR3 length: 13 residues. J gave up 4 bases and V 7 bases, and 6 bases lay outside the gene matches. Germline V CDR1 and CDR2: SNHLY, FYNNEI. The CDR3 DNA is TGTGCCAGCAAGATGGGACAGCTCTATGGCTACACCTTC. Translation: CASKMGQLYGYTF.

The rearrangement uses TRBV6-1 and TRBJ1-5; D is perhaps TRBD1 (5 bases). V was pared by 3 bases and J by 0 bases, with 21 bases between. This CDR3 contains 19 residues. Germline lookup yields CDR1 MNHNS and CDR2 SASEGT. The CDR3, as DNA: TGTGCCAGCAGTGATGCAAGGGCGCAGGGCGGATATAGCAATCAGCCCCAGCATTTT. Protein sequence: CASSDARAQGGYSNQPQHF.

The chain carries TRBV4-2 and TRBJ2-7; possibly TRBD2 for D (5 bases). CDR1 and CDR2 from the germline V gene are LGHNA and YNFKEQ. Trimming cost V 0 bases and J 2 bases, with 14 bases left between them. CDR3 length: 16 residues. CDR3 DNA sequence: TGTGCCAGCAGCCAAGAAGCGTCAGGACTCACCTACGAGCAGTACTTC. Translation: CASSQEASGLTYEQYF.

This sequence joins TRBV5-1 and TRBJ2-7, with D uncertain. V was shortened by 2 bases and J by 2 bases, with 8 bases between the two germline ends. This CDR3 has 13 amino acids. Germline V gene lookup returns CDR1 SGHRS and CDR2 YFSETQ. The CDR3 is CASSFGAAYEQYF. CDR3 coding DNA: TGCGCCAGCAGCTTTGGCGCGGCCTACGAGCAGTACTTC.

The V gene is TRBV7-9, the J gene TRBJ2-3; unclear D gene. The V end lost 6 bases, the J end lost 1 base, and 8 bases lay between the germline ends. This CDR3 is built from 13 residues. Per the germline V gene, CDR1 is SEHNR and CDR2 is FQNEAQ (reference sequence). The CDR3 sequence: CASSSRGTDTQYF. CDR3 nucleotide sequence: TGTGCCAGCAGTTCCCGGGGCACAGATACGCAGTATTTT.

This chain connects TRBV5-1 to TRBJ1-1; the D is unclear. Trimming took 5 bases from V and 1 from J, leaving 15 bases between them. The CDR3 consists of 15 residues. The germline V gene encodes CDR1 SGHRS and CDR2 YFSETQ. CDR3 bases: TGCGCCAGCAGTCGGGAATTTCCAGGGAACACTGAAGCTTTCTTT. It encodes CASSREFPGNTEAFF.

The chain uses TRBV10-3 and TRBJ2-1; 12 positions agree with TRBD2. Germline-derived CDR1 and CDR2 are ENHRY and SYGVKD. The trim removed 6 bases at V and 2 bases at J, leaving 2 bases unmatched. This CDR3 is built from 15 residues. In DNA, the CDR3 is TGTGCCATCAGACGACTAGCGGGAGCCTACAATGAGCAGTTCTTC. Its translation: CAIRRLAGAYNEQFF.